This T cell receptor beta chain was profiled in a study of T cells in Graves' hyperthyroidism and ophthalmopathy. Amplification of TCR beta CDR3 regions used RNA as the template. Primed by the HTBI set, a first-round RT-PCR was run on the TCR CDR3. One entry per CDR3 protein results from TCRdb running MiXCR on the multiplex PCR reads. The data contain over 250,000 distinct CDR3 sequences, around 15% of them singletons. Sequenced sample: blood. The origin of this receptor is a woman aged 40-49 years with Graves' ophthalmopathy.

The CDR3 loop reads CASSPGREAFF. For the CDR3, the DNA is TGTGCCAGCAGCCCCGGCCGGGAAGCTTTCTTT. This sequence joins TRBV13 and TRBJ1-1; D uncertain. V lost 5 bases to trimming and J lost 8 bases, with 9 bases between them. The length of the CDR3 is 11 residues. Germline V gene sequence: CDR1 PRHDT, CDR2 FYEKMQ (reference sequence). Filled out from reference TRBV13 and TRBJ1-1, the complete variable domain reads AAGVIQSPRHLIKEKRETATLKCYPIPRHDTVYWYQQGPGQDPQFLISFYEKMQSDKGSIPDRFSAQQFSDYHSELNMSSLELGDSALYFCASSPGREAFFGQGTRLTVV.